This T cell receptor beta chain was sequenced during a study of cytomegalovirus exposure and HLA in healthy donors (dated by TCRdb to between 2016 and 2019). About the investigation overall: According to a later analysis, one platform produced both the approximately 110 validation repertoires and the roughly 660 repertoires of the first cohort. The aim of the study was to test whether cataloging public T cell receptors could identify signatures of past pathogen exposure. The study combined high-throughput TCR immunosequencing, statistical association of individual TCRs with disease status, and machine learning to predict cytomegalovirus infection status. Besides the first cohort of approximately 670 subjects, a separate validation cohort made up of 120 different subjects was used.

The donors were included in the validation cohort of over a hundred subjects, a group kept apart from the roughly 700-subject first cohort. The germline V gene yields SGHTA for CDR1 and FQGTGA for CDR2. The CDR3 sequence holds 16 residues, the cysteine and phenylalanine included. Only CDR3 DNA is held: 48 bases, read in frame from base 1. V drops 8 bases and J drops 3 bases, leaving 22 bases in between. Overall study results and their limits: The authors suggested that the approach could potentially be generalized to other disease states and immunological phenotypes. Most TCR sequences were observed very rarely across donors, whereas some public TCRs were present in many individuals. The validation cohort had no HLA typing available for a later analysis, so co-occurrence within that cohort was assessed over all 120 repertoires. A few of the identified cytomegalovirus-associated TCR beta chains were confirmed in vitro to be specific for cytomegalovirus antigens. A total of about 180 TCR beta chains were listed by the study as associated with cytomegalovirus. In both the original and validation cohorts, the classifier was reported to diagnose cytomegalovirus status with high specificity and sensitivity. Subsequent analysis determined that TCRs grouped into clusters in the first cohort also showed a tendency toward co-occurrence across the 120 or so validation repertoires, and 94% of cluster scores exceeded 0.

Libraries were made using the immunoSEQ multiplex PCR assay. The paper's processing steps were these. A statistical classification framework was built for diagnosing cytomegalovirus status from the catalog of TCR beta chain sequences. Imported from immuneACCESS, the table was reduced by TCRdb to in-frame sequences with V and J called. These copies leave out some clones; in studies compared against another copy, an unresolved V gene accounts for under half, and the cause of the remainder is not known. For V, J and clone size, that table is used; D and trimming come from the DNA. This sample has roughly 90,000 clones in its table, and around 84% of those were observed once. The ten largest clones capture 20% of the sample. Details on this clone: Its binding antigen is unknown. Per-base qualities were not stored, and no clone one base away is much larger.

The sequenced sample was PBMCs. The source is a young man in good health and CMV-seropositive. The chain employs TRBV7-3 and TRBJ1-2; the D region possibly corresponds to TRBD1 (5 bases align). The nucleotide sequence is TGTGCCAGCGGTATAGGAGAAGGGGCCCTAGACTATGGCTACACCTTC. Translated, this is CASGIGEGALDYGYTF. Outside the CDR3, residues come from the reference TRBV7-3 and TRBJ1-2 proteins, so the full variable domain is: GAGVSQTPSNKVTEKGKYVELRCDPISGHTALYWYRQSLGQGPEFLIYFQGTGAADDSGLPNDRFFAVRPEGSVSTLKIQRTERGDSAVYLCASGIGEGALDYGYTFGSGTRLTVV.